What follows are 27 T cell receptor beta chains derived from one specimen sequenced in a study of cytomegalovirus exposure and HLA in healthy donors. Assay: immunoSEQ multiplex PCR; the TCRdb copy retains only in-frame clones and omits some. The sample lists roughly 100,000 clones, about 95% occurring once. Specimen: PBMCs. These receptors all stem from a young woman in good health and CMV-seronegative.

V usage is TRBV27 and J usage is TRBJ2-7, with 7 bases aligning to TRBD1. J was trimmed by 0 bases and V by 6 bases; bases with no gene match: 11. The CDR3 length is 16 residues. CDR1 and CDR2 from the germline V gene are MNHEY and SMNVEV (reference sequence). CDR3 DNA sequence: TGTGCCAGCAGGATATACAGGGGCCCTAGCTCCTACGAGCAGTACTTC. This gives the protein CASRIYRGPSSYEQYF.

V usage is TRBV6-5 and J usage is TRBJ2-3; TRBD2 matches at 7 bases. Germline CDR1 MNHEY, CDR2 SVGAGI. The CDR3 covers 13 residues. J was trimmed by 2 bases and V by 8 bases; bases with no gene match: 4. The CDR3 is CASGGVPTDTQYF. CDR3 coding DNA: TGTGCCAGCGGGGGGGTCCCCACAGATACGCAGTATTTT.

This clone appeared a few times. This chain links TRBV2 with TRBJ2-1; D might be TRBD2 (6 bases). V lost 7 bases and J lost 5, with 15 bases in between. This CDR3 is 14 amino acids long. In germline, CDR1 is SNHLY, CDR2 FYNNEI. CDR3 in amino acids: CASIRDFPNNEQFF. The CDR3 DNA reads as TGTGCCAGCATTAGGGACTTCCCTAACAATGAGCAGTTCTTC.

The gene calls are TRBV2 and TRBJ1-5, with D unclear. The CDR3 consists of 16 residues. From germline, CDR1 is SNHLY and CDR2 FYNNEI. V was pared by 0 bases and J by 1 base, with 10 bases between. The CDR3 DNA sequence: TGTGCCAGCAGTGAAGCTAGAAAACAGAGCAATCAGCCCCAGCATTTT. This translates into CASSEARKQSNQPQHF.

The chain has TRBV27 and TRBJ1-1; 9 bases line up with TRBD1. CDR1 and CDR2 (germline): MNHEY, SMNVEV (reference sequence). After removal of 6 bases from V and 10 bases from J, the junction contained 9 bases not matched to a gene. The CDR3 is 13 amino acids. CDR3 region: CASSFRQGGRAFF. In nucleotides, the CDR3 is TGTGCCAGCAGCTTCAGACAGGGGGGTCGAGCTTTCTTT.

The genes are TRBV5-1 and TRBJ1-3; 8 bases line up with TRBD1. Germline V CDR1 and CDR2: SGHRS, YFSETQ. This CDR3 is 17 amino acids long. The junction had 7 bases not matched to a gene; V was cut back by 0 bases and J by 2 bases. CDR3 amino acids: CASSLDIDRGTGNTIYF. Written as DNA, the CDR3 is TGCGCCAGCAGCTTGGATATCGACAGGGGAACTGGAAACACCATATATTTT. The complete variable domain, with remaining parts taken from reference TRBV5-1 and TRBJ1-3, reads KAGVTQTPRYLIKTRGQQVTLSCSPISGHRSVSWYQQTPGQGLQFLFEYFSETQRNKGNFPGRFSGRQFSNSRSEMNVSTLELGDSALYLCASSLDIDRGTGNTIYFGEGSWLTVV.

This sequence joins TRBV9 and TRBJ2-3; 9 nucleotides line up with TRBD1. Germline V CDR1 and CDR2: SGDLS, YYNGEE. The CDR3 covers 16 residues. The ends lost 3 bases at V and 6 bases at J; junction bases unmatched: 11. CDR3 coding DNA: TGTGCCAGCAGCGGACGTGGGACAGGGAGGTTCGATACGCAGTATTTT. This codes for CASSGRGTGRFDTQYF.

This chain connects TRBV29-1 to TRBJ2-5; TRBD2 matches 12 bases. The CDR3 is 14 residues long. Looked up from germline, CDR1 is SQVTM and CDR2 is ANQGSEA. J gave up 0 bases and V 7 bases, and 3 bases lay outside the gene matches. The CDR3: CSARLAGDQETQYF. The CDR3 DNA reads TGCAGCGCAAGACTAGCGGGGGACCAAGAGACCCAGTACTTC.

The rearrangement uses TRBV9 and TRBJ2-3; the match to TRBD2 covers 11 bases. The CDR3 is 16 residues long. Germline-derived CDR1 and CDR2 are SGDLS and YYNGEE. V dropped 1 base and J dropped 1; count of bases not matched to a gene: 2. The DNA of the CDR3 is TGTGCCAGCAGCGTAACGACTAGCGGGGGCACAGATACGCAGTATTTT. This translates into CASSVTTSGGTDTQYF.

The J gene is TRBJ1-1, the V gene TRBV9; no definite D call. Looked up from germline, CDR1 is SGDLS and CDR2 is YYNGEE. V lost 3 bases to trimming and J lost 1 base, with 10 bases between them. This CDR3 comprises 14 residues. This CDR3 is CASSGRQPNTEAFF. CDR3 DNA: TGTGCCAGCAGCGGGCGGCAGCCGAACACTGAAGCTTTCTTT.

This chain connects TRBV6-1 to TRBJ2-7; the D gene is possibly TRBD2 (5 bases). This CDR3 comprises 14 residues. V lost 7 bases to trimming and J lost 2 bases, with 15 bases between them. The V gene's germline CDR1 is MNHNS and CDR2 SASEGT. CDR3 sequence: CASTKSGVAYEQYF. In nucleotides, the CDR3 is TGTGCCAGCACCAAGAGCGGAGTTGCCTACGAGCAGTACTTC.

Here the CDR3 DNA reads TGCGCCAGCAGCCTGACAGCCAGCACAGATACGCAGTATTTT. Translated, it gives CASSLTASTDTQYF. The chain carries TRBV4-3 and TRBJ2-3; D perhaps matches TRBD1 (5 bases). V shed 4 bases and J shed 0 bases, with 8 bases lying between them. The CDR3 is 14 residues long. Germline values: CDR1 LGHNA, CDR2 YSLEER.

J is TRBJ2-6 and V is TRBV15; no definite D call. Germline lookup yields CDR1 LNHNV and CDR2 YYDKDF (reference sequence). The V end was cut by 1 base, the J end by 1 base, with 11 bases between. The CDR3 covers 17 residues. CDR3 bases: TGTGCCACCAGCAGAGGAGGTTTGGAATCTGGGGCCAACGTCCTGACTTTC. Translated: CATSRGGLESGANVLTF.

The chain combines TRBV5-4 with TRBJ1-6; 8 positions match TRBD1. Germline CDR1 reads SGHNT; CDR2 reads YYREEE (reference sequence). The CDR3 totals 17 residues. V dropped 4 bases and J dropped 2; count of bases not matched to a gene: 8. In DNA, the CDR3 is TGTGCCAGCAGCCCAACAGGGGGAGATCCCTATAATTCACCCCTCCACTTT. It translates to CASSPTGGDPYNSPLHF.

This chain links TRBV4-1 with TRBJ1-5; 10 bases match TRBD1. The germline gives CDR1 MGHRA, CDR2 YSYEKL. The trim removed 1 base at V and 1 base at J, leaving 1 base unmatched. The CDR3 sequence is 16 residues long. The CDR3 loop is CASSQGTGGSNQPQHF. CDR3 bases: TGCGCCAGCAGCCAAGGGACAGGGGGAAGCAATCAGCCCCAGCATTTT.

The chain recombines TRBV25-1 with TRBJ1-1; the D is unclear. V gave up 8 bases and J gave up 2 bases, with 9 bases separating them. Germline V gives CDR1 MGHDK, CDR2 SYGVNS. There are 12 residues in the CDR3. Here the CDR3 DNA reads TGTGCCAGCCTAGAGTGCAACACTGAAGCTTTCTTT. It translates to CASLECNTEAFF.

The V call is TRBV6-1, the J call TRBJ2-1, with TRBD2 matching 9 bases. This CDR3 region has 15 residues. Germline-derived CDR1 and CDR2 are MNHNS and SASEGT. Trimming at V came to 2 bases and at J to 8 bases, leaving 7 bases not matched to a gene. The CDR3 nucleotides are TGTGCCAGCAGTGAACGACTAGCGGCAAGTGATGAGCAGTTCTTC. Translating gives CASSERLAASDEQFF.

The gene calls are TRBV30 and TRBJ1-3; D is unresolved. Germline V gene lookup returns CDR1 GTSNPN and CDR2 SVGIG (reference sequence). The V and J ends lost 4 bases and 4 bases respectively, with 14 bases between them. The CDR3 is 14 residues long. In nucleotides, the CDR3 is TGTGCCTGGAACGGGGTCGCGGGAGGAAACACCATATATTTT. It is translated as CAWNGVAGGNTIYF.

The chain couples TRBV2 to TRBJ1-2; D is ambiguous. This CDR3 spans 14 amino acids. V was cut by 8 bases and J by 8 bases, with 21 bases left in between. The germline CDR1 and CDR2 sequences are SNHLY and FYNNEI. The CDR3 reads CASVPEAGSTGYTF. The DNA of the CDR3 is TGTGCCAGCGTACCGGAGGCAGGCTCAACGGGCTACACCTTC. The whole variable domain, filled in from reference TRBV2 and TRBJ1-2, reads EPEVTQTPSHQVTQMGQEVILRCVPISNHLYFYWYRQILGQKVEFLVSFYNNEISEKSEIFDDQFSVERPDGSNFTLKIRSTKLEDSAMYFCASVPEAGSTGYTFGSGTRLTVV.

This chain joins TRBV10-3 and TRBJ1-5; tentatively, D is TRBD1 (5 bases). The germline V gene encodes CDR1 ENHRY and CDR2 SYGVKD. The V and J ends lost 6 bases and 0 bases respectively, with 12 bases between them. The CDR3 extends over 15 amino acids. CDR3 DNA: TGTGCCATCAGGGATTCGGGGGGTAGCAATCAGCCCCAGCATTTT. It yields the protein CAIRDSGGSNQPQHF.

The V gene is TRBV2, the J gene TRBJ2-1; the D gene is possibly TRBD2 (5 bases). The germline V and J ends were trimmed by 7 bases and 0 bases, with 16 bases remaining between them. The CDR3 has 16 amino acids. Germline V gene data show CDR1 as SNHLY and CDR2 as FYNNEI. For the CDR3, the DNA is TGTGCCAGCAAGACGGGAAACAGCTTCTCCTACAATGAGCAGTTCTTC. It encodes CASKTGNSFSYNEQFF. Filled out from reference TRBV2 and TRBJ2-1, the complete variable domain reads EPEVTQTPSHQVTQMGQEVILRCVPISNHLYFYWYRQILGQKVEFLVSFYNNEISEKSEIFDDQFSVERPDGSNFTLKIRSTKLEDSAMYFCASKTGNSFSYNEQFFGPGTRLTVL.

The V call is TRBV30, the J call TRBJ2-1; the match to TRBD2 covers 8 bases. CDR3 size: 17 residues. Germline loops: CDR1 GTSNPN, CDR2 SVGIG (reference sequence). J gave up 0 bases and V 0 bases, and 7 bases lay outside the gene matches. The CDR3 nucleotides are TGTGCCTGGAGTGTCATCTGGGGACTAGGCTCCTACAATGAGCAGTTCTTC. As protein: CAWSVIWGLGSYNEQFF.

V is TRBV6-6 and J is TRBJ1-1; D remains ambiguous. CDR3 length equals 13 residues. Trimming took 0 bases from V and 1 from J, leaving 3 bases between them. CDR1 and CDR2 (germline): MNHNY, SVGAGI (reference sequence). In DNA form, the CDR3 reads TGTGCCAGCAGTTACTCGCGGAACACTGAAGCTTTCTTT. It encodes CASSYSRNTEAFF.

The chain couples TRBV25-1 to TRBJ1-2; D uncertain. V was shortened by 4 bases and J by 8 bases, with 8 bases between the two germline ends. The germline gives CDR1 MGHDK, CDR2 SYGVNS. The length of the CDR3 is 11 residues. CDR3 nucleotide sequence: TGTGCCAGCAGTGTGGGGAGCGGCTACACCTTC. It translates to CASSVGSGYTF.

The gene calls are TRBV4-1 and TRBJ2-6; TRBD1 aligns across 9 bases. Trimming at V came to 1 base and at J to 0 bases, leaving 4 bases not matched to a gene. Germline loops: CDR1 MGHRA, CDR2 YSYEKL. The CDR3 is 18 residues long. CDR3 amino acids: CASSQATGGISGANVLTF. CDR3 DNA: TGCGCCAGCAGCCAAGCGACAGGGGGAATCTCTGGGGCCAACGTCCTGACTTTC.

V usage is TRBV2 and J usage is TRBJ2-1; 8 bases are a match to TRBD2. V trimming: 8 bases; J trimming: 5 bases; junction bases outside the gene matches: 11. Germline lookup yields CDR1 SNHLY and CDR2 FYNNEI. The CDR3 extends over 15 amino acids. CDR3 region: CASPGRAGVDNEQFF. The CDR3 bases are TGTGCCAGCCCTGGGAGAGCGGGGGTGGACAATGAGCAGTTCTTC. The variable domain in full, with the rest retrieved from reference TRBV2 and TRBJ2-1, is EPEVTQTPSHQVTQMGQEVILRCVPISNHLYFYWYRQILGQKVEFLVSFYNNEISEKSEIFDDQFSVERPDGSNFTLKIRSTKLEDSAMYFCASPGRAGVDNEQFFGPGTRLTVL.

The chain has TRBV5-1 and TRBJ1-1; 8 nucleotides agree with TRBD1. The CDR3 length is 15 residues. Germline lookup yields CDR1 SGHRS and CDR2 YFSETQ. V shed 4 bases and J 5 bases; nucleotides not matched to a gene: 10. CDR3 nucleotides: TGCGCCAGCAGCGTGGGTACAGGGGGTAGTACTGAAGCTTTCTTT. It yields the protein CASSVGTGGSTEAFF.